The source of this T cell receptor (beta chain) is a study of CD4 T cells in relation to SARS-CoV-2 and coronaviruses. Some clones are missing from TCRdb's copy, which holds only in-frame ones; the method was immunoSEQ multiplex PCR. The table has around 41,000 clones, under 90% seen once; the top ten hold 0.95% to 1.5%. The CDR3 is made up of 14 amino acids. In germline, CDR1 is SGHTA, CDR2 FQGNSA. Trimming took 3 bases from V and 2 from J, leaving 7 bases between them. A remark on this clone: Antigen specificity is unknown.

Sequencing was carried out using naive CD4+ T cells from PBMCs, cultured in vitro. Documented subset: naive CD4+ T cells isolated by negative enrichment. This chain joins TRBV7-2 and TRBJ2-2; TRBD2 is a possible D gene (6 bases). This clonotype originated in an adult with COVID-19. The CDR3 reads CASSFSGNTGELFF. CDR3 sequence (DNA): TGTGCCAGCAGCTTTAGCGGAAACACCGGGGAGCTGTTTTTT.